One sample yielded the 32 T cell receptor beta chains listed below, sequenced in a study of blood T cell repertoires in COVID-19. Profiled with immunoSEQ multiplex PCR; TCRdb holds only in-frame clones, not every one. The sample carries approximately 190,000 clones, 85% to 90% recorded once. The sequenced material came from PBMCs or T cells enriched from blood (not recorded which). Receptors originate from a woman between 35 and 50 years old in a cohort exposed to, infected with or recovered from COVID-19 (not recorded which).

V is TRBV11-2 and J is TRBJ2-1, with a weak D call TRBD1 (5 bases). The CDR3 runs 16 residues. Trimming removed 5 bases from V and 5 bases from J, with 19 bases in between. Looked up from germline, CDR1 is SGHAT and CDR2 is FQNNGV. CDR3 nucleotide sequence: TGTGCCAGCAGCCCCTTAGTGCAGGGCTGGAACAATGAGCAGTTCTTC. This translates into CASSPLVQGWNNEQFF.

The chain links TRBV5-5 to TRBJ1-1, with 8 bases lining up with TRBD1. The CDR3 is 14 residues long. The V gene end was trimmed by 3 bases and the J gene end by 4 bases; junction bases not matched to a gene: 5. CDR1 is SGHKS, CDR2 YYEKEE, per germline (reference sequence). In DNA, the CDR3 is TGTGCCAGCAGCTCTCCAGGGGGCGCCACTGAAGCTTTCTTT. Amino acids: CASSSPGGATEAFF.

The count of this clone is one. The chain couples TRBV11-2 to TRBJ2-3; 8 nucleotides line up with TRBD2. With 4 bases clipped from V and 3 bases from J, the junction kept 18 bases outside the gene matches. Germline V gene lookup returns CDR1 SGHAT and CDR2 FQNNGV. The CDR3 has 19 amino acids. CDR3 sequence reads: CASSSFHSSSGGGTDTQYF. The CDR3 DNA is TGTGCCAGCAGCTCCTTTCACTCATCAAGCGGGGGCGGGACAGATACGCAGTATTTT.

This chain links TRBV10-2 with TRBJ2-2; D not certain. In germline, CDR1 is WSHSY, CDR2 SAAADI. V was cut by 0 bases and J by 7 bases, with 6 bases left in between. The CDR3 totals 13 residues. This CDR3 reads CASSESENGELFF. The CDR3 DNA sequence: TGCGCCAGCAGTGAGTCTGAGAACGGGGAGCTGTTTTTT.

This clone showed up just once. The genes are TRBV5-1 and TRBJ1-2, with D tentatively TRBD1 (6 bases). Germline values: CDR1 SGHRS, CDR2 YFSETQ. With 0 bases removed from V and 3 bases from J, the gap between germline ends came to 6 bases. The CDR3 is 13 amino acids. In DNA form, the CDR3 reads TGCGCCAGCAGCTTGGACAGGGACTATGGCTACACCTTC. This translates into CASSLDRDYGYTF.

The rearrangement joins TRBV19 to TRBJ2-7; 7 bases fit TRBD2. With 10 bases clipped from V and 0 bases from J, the junction kept 6 bases outside the gene matches. This CDR3 is built from 13 residues. Germline loops: CDR1 LNHDA, CDR2 SQIVND (reference sequence). CDR3 coding DNA: TGTGCCACCGGGGACTACCACTCCTACGAGCAGTACTTC. This translates into CATGDYHSYEQYF.

The J gene is TRBJ1-1, the V gene TRBV18, with D unresolved. This CDR3 spans 14 amino acids. V was pared by 0 bases and J by 1 base, with 6 bases between. The V gene's germline CDR1 is KGHSH and CDR2 LQKENI. The CDR3 reads CASSPPAGNTEAFF. DNA of the CDR3: TGTGCCAGCTCACCACCGGCGGGGAACACTGAAGCTTTCTTT.

The CDR3: CASSHHRQGNQPQHF. The CDR3 nucleotides are TGTGCCAGCAGCCACCATCGACAGGGCAATCAGCCCCAGCATTTT. The chain is built from TRBV3-1 (or the pseudogene TRBV3-2) and TRBJ1-5, with TRBD1 as a possible D gene (6 bases). Trimming pared 3 bases from V and 2 bases from J, leaving 11 bases between. The CDR3 is made up of 15 amino acids. Germline loops: CDR1 LGHDT, CDR2 YNNKEL (reference sequence).

The chain recombines TRBV4-2 with TRBJ2-7; D unclear. From germline, CDR1 is LGHNA and CDR2 YNFKEQ. V dropped 0 bases and J dropped 3 bases, with 12 bases sitting between them. The CDR3 covers 15 residues. The CDR3 nucleotides are TGTGCCAGCAGCCAAGATTTTGGCAGGTTCTACGAGCAGTACTTC. Residues: CASSQDFGRFYEQYF.

The chain has TRBV11-2 and TRBJ2-7, with a tentative D call TRBD2 (5 bases). Looked up from germline, CDR1 is SGHAT and CDR2 is FQNNGV. CDR3 length: 17 amino acids. V dropped 0 bases and J dropped 2 bases, with 17 bases sitting between them. The CDR3 is CASSLEAGTIRTYEQYF. The CDR3 coding sequence is TGTGCCAGCAGCTTAGAGGCGGGTACAATTCGGACCTACGAGCAGTACTTC.

The chain recombines TRBV21-1 with TRBJ1-6; the table gives TRBD1 as D, unverified against the DNA. TRBV21-1 is flagged as a pseudogene. The CDR3 sequence is 17 residues long. CDR3 nucleotides: TGTGCCAGCAGCAACCCAAAGAACAGCTCCTATAATTCACCCCTCCACTTT. Translating gives CASSNPKNSSYNSPLHF.

The rearrangement joins TRBV6-6 to TRBJ2-7, with 7 bases fitting TRBD1. J gave up 2 bases and V 6 bases, and 7 bases lay outside the gene matches. Germline CDR1 reads MNHNY; CDR2 reads SVGAGI (reference sequence). The CDR3 has 14 residues. CDR3 nucleotides: TGTGCCAGCAGAAACGACAGGGCCCCCTACGAGCAGTACTTC. Translating it yields CASRNDRAPYEQYF.

CDR3 in DNA: TGCGCCAGCAGCAACCAGGGGGGAGGCGATGAGCAGTTCTTC. Protein product: CASSNQGGGDEQFF. The chain recombines TRBV10-1 with TRBJ2-1, with TRBD1 as a possible D gene (7 bases). The CDR3 is 14 amino acids. V was pared by 6 bases and J by 8 bases, with 17 bases between. Germline CDR1 and CDR2: WNHNN and SYGVQD (reference sequence).

CDR3 sequence reads: CASSLSQRASFTEAFF. CDR3 DNA sequence: TGTGCCAGCAGCTTATCTCAGCGGGCGAGTTTTACTGAAGCTTTCTTT. The V gene is TRBV7-6, the J gene TRBJ1-1; D gene uncertain. V lost 2 bases and J 5 bases, leaving 18 bases between the germline ends. Per germline, CDR1 SGHVS and CDR2 FNYEAQ. CDR3 length: 16 amino acids.

This chain connects TRBV15 to TRBJ1-1, with TRBD1 matching 7 bases. The CDR3 has 18 amino acids. Germline CDR1 LNHNV, CDR2 YYDKDF (reference sequence). After removal of 0 bases from V and 1 base from J, the junction contained 11 bases not matched to a gene. CDR3 sequence (DNA): TGTGCCACCAGCAGAGACCCCTGGGGAACAGGGGAGAACACTGAAGCTTTCTTT. This sequence encodes CATSRDPWGTGENTEAFF. Together with reference TRBV15 and TRBJ1-1, the CDR3 gives the full variable domain: DAMVIQNPRYQVTQFGKPVTLSCSQTLNHNVMYWYQQKSSQAPKLLFHYYDKDFNNEADTPDNFQSRRPNTSFCFLDIRSPGLGDTAMYLCATSRDPWGTGENTEAFFGQGTRLTVV.

J is TRBJ1-5 and V is TRBV19; 7 bases agree with TRBD1. The CDR3 runs to 22 residues. J gave up 0 bases and V 10 bases, and 30 bases lay outside the gene matches. Germline V gives CDR1 LNHDA, CDR2 SQIVND (reference sequence). The CDR3 region is CATLSTQTNTGQIIYSNQPQHF. The CDR3 DNA follows: TGTGCCACCTTAAGCACACAAACAAATACGGGACAGATCATCTATAGCAATCAGCCCCAGCATTTT. Full variable domain (outside the CDR3, taken from reference TRBV19 and TRBJ1-5): DGGITQSPKYLFRKEGQNVTLSCEQNLNHDAMYWYRQDPGQGLRLIYYSQIVNDFQKGDIAEGYSVSREKKESFPLTVTSAQKNPTAFYLCATLSTQTNTGQIIYSNQPQHFGDGTRLSIL.

Concerning this clone: This specimen includes other DNA sequences encoding the same CDR3. The V call is TRBV27, the J call TRBJ2-7; possible D gene TRBD2, 5 bases. Germline CDR1 reads MNHEY; CDR2 reads SMNVEV (reference sequence). The CDR3 is 13 amino acids. V gave up 2 bases and J gave up 4 bases, with 9 bases separating them. The CDR3 reads CASSLGESYEQYF. CDR3 sequence (DNA): TGTGCCAGCAGTTTAGGGGAGTCTTACGAGCAGTACTTC.

This clone was detected once. This chain links TRBV7-8 with TRBJ2-7; D perhaps matches TRBD2 (5 bases). The germline V and J ends were trimmed by 5 bases and 6 bases, with 23 bases remaining between them. Germline lookup yields CDR1 SGHVS and CDR2 FQNEAQ. The CDR3 has 16 amino acids. The CDR3 coding sequence is TGTGCCAGCAGCCCCCCTCTGGGAGCTACACGAACCGAGCAGTACTTC. Translation: CASSPPLGATRTEQYF. Combining the CDR3 with reference TRBV7-8 and TRBJ2-7 gives the whole variable domain GAGVSQSPRYKVAKRGQDVALRCDPISGHVSLFWYQQALGQGPEFLTYFQNEAQLDKSGLPSDRFFAERPEGSVSTLKIQRTQQEDSAVYLCASSPPLGATRTEQYFGPGTRLTVT.

The rearrangement links TRBV5-1 to TRBJ2-2; TRBD2 agrees at 9 bases. Germline trimming cut 4 bases from V and 4 bases from J; bases unmatched to any gene: 11. There are 17 residues in the CDR3. Germline loops: CDR1 SGHRS, CDR2 YFSETQ. The CDR3 spells CASSLTSGPRVTGELFF. For the CDR3, the DNA is TGCGCCAGCAGCCTGACTAGCGGACCGCGGGTCACCGGGGAGCTGTTTTTT.

For the CDR3, the DNA is TGTGCCAGTAGTATTGAGGCGGGAAGGGGATTTGCGGGCCCGGGGGAGCTGTTTTTT. Translation: CASSIEAGRGFAGPGELFF. The V gene is TRBV19, the J gene TRBJ2-2; possible D gene TRBD2, 6 bases. CDR3 length: 19 amino acids. The germline V gene has CDR1 LNHDA and CDR2 SQIVND (reference sequence). Trimming pared 3 bases from V and 8 bases from J, leaving 28 bases between.

The rearrangement joins TRBV4-1 to TRBJ2-7; D unresolved. The CDR3 has 12 residues. Germline V lookup: CDR1 MGHRA, CDR2 YSYEKL. V shed 1 base and J shed 5 bases, with 6 bases lying between them. For the CDR3, the DNA is TGCGCCAGCAGCCAAGGGGCCGACGAGCAGTACTTC. Residues: CASSQGADEQYF.

This clone is a singleton in its sample. This rearrangement joins TRBV3-1 (or the pseudogene TRBV3-2) to TRBJ2-5; 8 nucleotides line up with TRBD1. From germline, CDR1 is LGHDT and CDR2 YNNKEL (reference sequence). The CDR3 is 19 residues long. Trimming cost V 4 bases and J 0 bases; bases outside gene matches: 16. CDR3 nucleotide sequence: TGTGCCAGCAGCCCAGCCGGGACAGGCAGCTGGCTGGACCAAGAGACCCAGTACTTC. Its protein is CASSPAGTGSWLDQETQYF.

The V and J genes are TRBV5-5 and TRBJ1-4; 9 positions agree with TRBD1. CDR3 length: 15 amino acids. V trimming: 4 bases; J trimming: 6 bases; junction bases outside the gene matches: 7. CDR1 is SGHKS and CDR2 is YYEKEE in the germline V gene (reference sequence). The chain's CDR3 is CASSLGGTGYEKLFF. CDR3 DNA: TGTGCCAGCAGCCTTGGCGGGACAGGGTATGAAAAACTGTTTTTT.

The chain joins TRBV5-5 to TRBJ2-7; 8 bases fit TRBD1. Trimming cost V 0 bases and J 5 bases; bases outside gene matches: 7. The CDR3 sequence is 15 residues long. Germline V gene lookup returns CDR1 SGHKS and CDR2 YYEKEE (reference sequence). CDR3 region: CASSLGRGRLDEQYF. DNA for the CDR3: TGTGCCAGCAGCTTGGGCAGGGGGCGTTTGGACGAGCAGTACTTC.

The chain recombines TRBV7-8 with TRBJ1-1; D unclear. CDR1 is SGHVS, CDR2 FQNEAQ, per germline. This CDR3 has 15 residues. Between the trimmed V and J ends, which lost 2 bases and 10 bases, there was a span of 20 bases. CDR3 region: CASSLSRTPRAAAFF. The DNA for the CDR3 is TGTGCCAGCAGCTTATCTCGGACTCCCCGGGCGGCAGCTTTCTTT.

This clone came up once. This chain connects TRBV5-5 to TRBJ1-2; no definite D call. Deletions cut 0 bases from V and 2 bases from J, with 17 bases between. This CDR3 spans 17 amino acids. The germline V gene encodes CDR1 SGHKS and CDR2 YYEKEE (reference sequence). CDR3 nucleotides: TGTGCCAGCAGCTTGGTTGGGCAGGCGACGCCAAACTATGGCTACACCTTC. It is translated as CASSLVGQATPNYGYTF.

This chain links TRBV7-9 with TRBJ1-3; maybe TRBD1 (5 bases). V gave up 3 bases and J gave up 4 bases, with 10 bases separating them. The CDR3 sequence is 14 residues long. Germline V CDR1 and CDR2: SEHNR, FQNEAQ (reference sequence). The CDR3 protein is CASSFDRRGNTIYF. CDR3 DNA: TGTGCCAGCAGCTTCGACAGAAGGGGAAACACCATATATTTT. Using reference TRBV7-9 and TRBJ1-3 for the parts outside the CDR3, the full variable domain is DTGVSQNPRHKITKRGQNVTFRCDPISEHNRLYWYRQTLGQGPEFLTYFQNEAQLEKSRLLSDRFSAERPKGSFSTLEIQRTEQGDSAMYLCASSFDRRGNTIYFGEGSWLTVV.

CDR3 sequence: CASSLTGMDTEAFF. The DNA of the CDR3 is TGCGCCAGCAGCCTCACAGGGATGGATACTGAAGCTTTCTTT. This chain joins TRBV5-1 and TRBJ1-1; the D gene is possibly TRBD1 (6 bases). The CDR3 is made up of 14 amino acids. The V end was cut by 4 bases, the J end by 5 bases, with 15 bases between. Germline V gene sequence: CDR1 SGHRS, CDR2 YFSETQ.

The chain uses TRBV28 and TRBJ2-7; 7 bases are a match to TRBD1. Per the germline V gene, CDR1 is MDHEN and CDR2 is SYDVKM. J gave up 3 bases and V 4 bases, and 3 bases lay outside the gene matches. CDR3 length: 13 residues. The CDR3 nucleotides read TGTGCCAGCAGTTCGGGGACAGTCTACGAGCAGTACTTC. The encoded protein is CASSSGTVYEQYF.

The rearrangement joins TRBV2 to TRBJ2-5; 10 bases are shared with TRBD2. CDR3 length: 15 residues. CDR1 SNHLY and CDR2 FYNNEI come from the germline V gene. The ends lost 3 bases at V and 5 bases at J; junction bases unmatched: 6. CDR3 DNA sequence: TGTGCCAGCAGTGATAGCGGGAGGACCTATGAGACCCAGTACTTC. This encodes CASSDSGRTYETQYF.

This chain connects TRBV3-1 (or the pseudogene TRBV3-2) to TRBJ1-2; tentative D call: TRBD1 (5 bases). The germline V gene has CDR1 LGHDT and CDR2 YNNKEL (reference sequence). Between the trimmed V and J ends, which lost 4 bases and 3 bases, there was a span of 6 bases. This CDR3 is 12 amino acids long. In nucleotides, the CDR3 is TGTGCCAGCAGCCTCAGGGACTATGGCTACACCTTC. Protein sequence: CASSLRDYGYTF.

This chain uses TRBV5-1 with TRBJ1-1; a weak D match, TRBD1 (6 bases). Trimming removed 0 bases at V and 4 bases at J, with 10 bases between. The V gene's germline CDR1 is SGHRS and CDR2 YFSETQ. This CDR3 has 14 amino acids. CDR3 coding DNA: TGCGCCAGCAGCTTGGTCGGGACATCCACTGAAGCTTTCTTT. Translation: CASSLVGTSTEAFF.